The 24 T cell receptor beta chains presented below share a single source sample, sequenced in a study of T cells after yellow fever vaccination. TCRdb itself ran the 5' RACE reads through MiXCR, one entry per CDR3 protein. In the table there are some 260,000 distinct CDR3 sequences, roughly 4.8% of which are singletons. Sequenced here: CD4+ T cells sorted from PBMCs, sampled on the day of the yellow fever booster vaccination. These receptors were collected from a man aged 18 to 35 who received the YFV17D yellow fever vaccine.

This clonotype was counted only a few times. The chain is built from TRBV7-6 and TRBJ1-2, with 7 bases identical to TRBD1. This CDR3 has 13 residues. Germline trimming cut 5 bases from V and 5 bases from J; bases unmatched to any gene: 5. Germline CDR1 and CDR2: SGHVS and FNYEAQ. DNA of the CDR3: TGTGCCAGCAGCCAGGACAGGCAGTATGGCTACACCTTC. Its protein is CASSQDRQYGYTF.

The CDR3 nucleotides read TGTGCCAGCTCACCAATTCCAGATACGCAGTATTTT. It encodes CASSPIPDTQYF. The chain joins TRBV18 to TRBJ2-3; no reliable D call. Trimming took 2 bases from V and 4 from J, leaving 4 bases between them. Germline-derived CDR1 and CDR2 are KGHSH and LQKENI. This CDR3 is 12 amino acids long.

This clonotype was seen a few times. The CDR3 region has the DNA TGCAGTGCTAGAGACTTACAGGACTCTGGGGCCAACGTCCTGACTTTC. This sequence encodes CSARDLQDSGANVLTF. The chain has TRBV20-1 and TRBJ2-6; maybe TRBD1 (5 bases). The germline CDR1 and CDR2 sequences are DFQATT and SNEGSKA (reference sequence). The CDR3 extends over 16 amino acids. Trimming cost V 0 bases and J 0 bases, with 9 bases left between them.

V is TRBV20-1 and J is TRBJ1-2, with TRBD1 matching 8 bases. The germline V gene encodes CDR1 DFQATT and CDR2 SNEGSKA (reference sequence). The CDR3 covers 14 residues. V gave up 1 base and J gave up 4 bases; unmatched junction bases: 5. CDR3 protein: CSARGAQGAYGYTF. The CDR3 DNA follows: TGCAGTGCTAGAGGGGCGCAGGGGGCCTATGGCTACACCTTC.

This clonotype was counted between two and nine times. This chain connects TRBV3-1 to TRBJ2-1; maybe TRBD1 (8 bases). The CDR3 consists of 12 residues. Trimming pared 1 base from V and 16 bases from J, leaving 14 bases between. Germline values: CDR1 LGHDT, CDR2 YNNKEL (reference sequence). The CDR3 nucleotides read TGTGCCAGCAGCCAAGGGACAGGGAGGGGTTTCTTC. It encodes CASSQGTGRGFF.

In its sample, this clonotype was seen a few times. The chain has TRBV6-6 and TRBJ1-5; 8 positions agree with TRBD1. The germline V gene encodes CDR1 MNHNY and CDR2 SVGAGI (reference sequence). The CDR3 length is 15 residues. J was trimmed by 2 bases and V by 0 bases; bases with no gene match: 0. The chain's CDR3 is CASSYSDRGNQPQHF. DNA of the CDR3: TGTGCCAGCAGTTACTCGGACAGGGGCAATCAGCCCCAGCATTTT.

V and J are TRBV7-2 and TRBJ2-3, with 7 bases fitting TRBD2. The V gene end was trimmed by 6 bases and the J gene end by 6 bases; junction bases not matched to a gene: 9. Germline V lookup: CDR1 SGHTA, CDR2 FQGNSA. CDR3 length: 14 amino acids. CDR3 bases: TGTGCCAGCAGGCGGGCGGGGGATTGGGATACGCAGTATTTT. As protein: CASRRAGDWDTQYF.

This clonotype was detected only a few times. V gene TRBV10-3 combines with J gene TRBJ2-5; D uncertain. The CDR3 sequence is 13 residues long. V lost 7 bases, J lost 6 bases, and 15 bases lay in between. Germline V gene data show CDR1 as ENHRY and CDR2 as SYGVKD. The CDR3 DNA sequence: TGTGCCATCACCGAGGAGACCCGACAGACCCAGTACTTC. As protein: CAITEETRQTQYF.

The chain links TRBV11-2 to TRBJ1-2, with 7 nucleotides matching TRBD1. Germline V CDR1 and CDR2: SGHAT, FQNNGV. V was pared by 5 bases and J by 8 bases, with 20 bases of the junction left unmatched. CDR3 length equals 17 residues. The DNA of the CDR3 is TGTGCCAGCAGCCGACTAGGGGGCTCGACAGTTCGACGGGGCTACACCTTC. Translating it yields CASSRLGGSTVRRGYTF.

This clonotype was detected a few times. The genes are TRBV2 and TRBJ2-7; D is possibly TRBD2 (5 bases). The CDR3 length is 12 residues. Germline CDR1 reads SNHLY; CDR2 reads FYNNEI. Deletions cut 6 bases from V and 3 bases from J, with 9 bases between. CDR3 nucleotide sequence: TGTGCCAGCAGGGGGAGCGGCTACGAGCAGTACTTC. This codes for CASRGSGYEQYF.

This chain joins TRBV3-1 and TRBJ2-1; weak D call: TRBD2 (5 bases). The CDR3 contains 14 residues. V was trimmed by 4 bases and J by 7 bases, leaving 14 bases between them. Germline loops: CDR1 LGHDT, CDR2 YNNKEL (reference sequence). CDR3 sequence (DNA): TGTGCCAGCAGCCTAGGTCCAGGAGGTAATGAGCAGTTCTTC. This gives the protein CASSLGPGGNEQFF.

This clonotype was seen a handful of times. This chain uses TRBV7-2 with TRBJ2-3; TRBD1 matches at 9 bases. Unmatched junction bases numbered 3, after V lost 0 bases and J lost 2 bases. The germline V gene encodes CDR1 SGHTA and CDR2 FQGNSA. The CDR3 loop spans 16 amino acids. The CDR3, as DNA: TGTGCCAGCAGCTTAGCACAGGGGGCCATCACAGATACGCAGTATTTT. Its protein product is CASSLAQGAITDTQYF.

This clonotype showed up just a few times. This sequence joins TRBV6-1 and TRBJ2-7; D is perhaps TRBD1 (5 bases). Germline CDR1 is MNHNS and CDR2 is SASEGT. The CDR3 is made up of 14 amino acids. V lost 7 bases, J lost 0 bases, and 13 bases lay in between. The chain's CDR3 is CASKEQGSSYEQYV. The CDR3 nucleotides read TGTGCCAGCAAGGAGCAGGGAAGCTCCTACGAGCAGTACGTC.

The chain carries TRBV24-1 and TRBJ2-1; D may be TRBD2 (6 bases). Trimming pared 5 bases from V and 1 base from J, leaving 14 bases between. CDR1 and CDR2 (germline): KGHDR, SFDVKD. CDR3 length: 16 residues. The CDR3 DNA is TGTGCCACCAGTGGTTTTATGGCGGGATCCTACAATGAGCAGTTCTTC. This sequence encodes CATSGFMAGSYNEQFF.

In its sample, this clonotype was seen many times. The rearrangement links TRBV4-1 to TRBJ2-7, with D possibly matching TRBD1 (6 bases). Trimming pared 1 base from V and 4 bases from J, leaving 20 bases between. The CDR3 extends over 17 amino acids. CDR1 is MGHRA and CDR2 is YSYEKL in the germline V gene. The CDR3, as DNA: TGCGCCAGCAGCCAAGGGAAACAGGGCACCGCAATTTACGAGCAGTACTTC. The encoded protein is CASSQGKQGTAIYEQYF.

Here the CDR3 DNA reads TGTGCCAGCAGTAACCTACAGGGGAACTATGGCTACACCTTC. This encodes CASSNLQGNYGYTF. The rearrangement links TRBV6-5 to TRBJ1-2; 7 bases map to TRBD1. Germline V CDR1 and CDR2: MNHEY, SVGAGI. V lost 5 bases to trimming and J lost 2 bases; unmatched junction nucleotides: 5. This CDR3 comprises 14 residues.

The chain carries TRBV7-3 and TRBJ2-2, with D perhaps matching TRBD1 or TRBD2 (5 bases each). Trimming took 0 bases from V and 7 from J, leaving 12 bases between them. The CDR3 sequence is 15 residues long. The V gene's germline CDR1 is SGHTA and CDR2 FQGTGA. The CDR3 sequence: CASSLTSRGNGELFF. The CDR3 coding sequence is TGTGCCAGCAGCTTAACGTCGAGGGGTAACGGGGAGCTGTTTTTT. The variable domain in full, with the rest retrieved from reference TRBV7-3 and TRBJ2-2, is GAGVSQTPSNKVTEKGKYVELRCDPISGHTALYWYRQSLGQGPEFLIYFQGTGAADDSGLPNDRFFAVRPEGSVSTLKIQRTERGDSAVYLCASSLTSRGNGELFFGEGSRLTVL.

The rearrangement uses TRBV7-9 and TRBJ1-3; 7 bases align to TRBD1. This CDR3 comprises 16 residues. Germline trimming cut 5 bases from V and 1 base from J; bases unmatched to any gene: 8. Germline-derived CDR1 and CDR2 are SEHNR and FQNEAQ (reference sequence). The DNA of the CDR3 is TGTGCCAGCAGCACGATACAGGGGTTATCTGGAAACACCATATATTTT. It codes for CASSTIQGLSGNTIYF.

V is TRBV7-2 and J is TRBJ2-1, with D perhaps TRBD1 (5 bases). There are 16 residues in the CDR3. The V end lost 1 base, the J end lost 3 bases, and 13 bases lay between the germline ends. Looked up from germline, CDR1 is SGHTA and CDR2 is FQGNSA. CDR3 DNA sequence: TGTGCCAGCAGCTTAGGGGCAGGGTTTGTCTACAATGAGCAGTTCTTC. Translated, it gives CASSLGAGFVYNEQFF. The whole variable domain, filled in from reference TRBV7-2 and TRBJ2-1, reads GAGVSQSPSNKVTEKGKDVELRCDPISGHTALYWYRQSLGQGLEFLIYFQGNSAPDKSGLPSDRFSAERTGGSVSTLTIQRTQQEDSAVYLCASSLGAGFVYNEQFFGPGTRLTVL.

This clonotype was observed a few times. The chain joins TRBV28 to TRBJ2-2, with D unresolved. Germline V gene sequence: CDR1 MDHEN, CDR2 SYDVKM. The CDR3 is 13 amino acids. V was pared by 7 bases and J by 8 bases, with 14 bases between. CDR3 DNA: TGTGCCAGCACCTCTAGTGTGACTGGGGAGCTGTTTTTT. Protein: CASTSSVTGELFF.

This clonotype was recorded many times. V usage is TRBV7-6 and J usage is TRBJ2-3; TRBD2 matches 10 bases. Germline loops: CDR1 SGHVS, CDR2 FNYEAQ. The CDR3 contains 17 residues. V lost 5 bases and J lost 3; bases outside the gene matches: 11. This CDR3 is CASSPRIAGGGTDTQYF. The CDR3 nucleotides read TGTGCCAGCAGCCCCAGGATAGCGGGGGGAGGTACAGATACGCAGTATTTT. Using reference TRBV7-6 and TRBJ2-3 for the parts outside the CDR3, the full variable domain is GAGVSQSPRYKVTKRGQDVALRCDPISGHVSLYWYRQALGQGPEFLTYFNYEAQQDKSGLPNDRFSAERPEGSISTLTIQRTEQRDSAMYRCASSPRIAGGGTDTQYFGPGTRLTVL.

The chain recombines TRBV15 with TRBJ1-1; D not resolved. The CDR3 contains 13 residues. V was trimmed by 3 bases and J by 0 bases, leaving 5 bases between them. Germline CDR1 LNHNV, CDR2 YYDKDF (reference sequence). The CDR3 is CATSSQVNTEAFF. CDR3 DNA sequence: TGTGCCACCAGCAGCCAAGTGAACACTGAAGCTTTCTTT.

Ten or more counts support this clonotype. The gene calls are TRBV12-3 or TRBV12-4 and TRBJ1-1, with TRBD1 as a possible D gene (6 bases). V shed 1 base and J shed 1 base, with 10 bases lying between them. CDR3 length equals 15 residues. CDR3 sequence reads: CASSLDRVANTEAFF. The CDR3 bases are TGTGCCAGCAGTTTAGACAGGGTGGCGAACACTGAAGCTTTCTTT.

The chain carries TRBV9 and TRBJ2-2; D call uncertain. Germline values: CDR1 SGDLS, CDR2 YYNGEE. V lost 3 bases, J lost 0 bases, and 6 bases lay in between. The length of the CDR3 is 14 residues. Here the CDR3 DNA reads TGTGCCAGCAGCGGGGCAACGAACACCGGGGAGCTGTTTTTT. Amino acid sequence: CASSGATNTGELFF. The full variable domain, completed using reference TRBV9 and TRBJ2-2, is DSGVTQTPKHLITATGQRVTLRCSPRSGDLSVYWYQQSLDQGLQFLIQYYNGEERAKGNILERFSAQQFPDLHSELNLSSLELGDSALYFCASSGATNTGELFFGEGSRLTVL.